Described below is a single T cell receptor (beta chain) sequence and its context. PCR employed 60 Vbeta and 13 Jbeta primers. Only in-frame clones appear in the TCRdb table, and some are missing; sequencing was by immunoSEQ multiplex PCR. The sample shows about 130,000 clones, 80% to 90% of them seen only once. The sample is drawn from a study of cytomegalovirus exposure and HLA in healthy donors. All the people who gave samples were healthy bone marrow donors. V dropped 3 bases and J dropped 4 bases, with 12 bases sitting between them. This CDR3 is built from 15 residues. CDR1 and CDR2 (germline): LNHDA, SQIVND (reference sequence).

V gene TRBV19 combines with J gene TRBJ2-2; TRBD1 might be the D (5 bases). The sample comprised PBMCs. The TCR was taken from a man between 50 and 59 years old in good health and CMV-seronegative. In nucleotides, the CDR3 is TGTGCCAGTAGTATTAGGGGCAGGAGCACCGGGGAGCTGTTTTTT. Amino acids: CASSIRGRSTGELFF.